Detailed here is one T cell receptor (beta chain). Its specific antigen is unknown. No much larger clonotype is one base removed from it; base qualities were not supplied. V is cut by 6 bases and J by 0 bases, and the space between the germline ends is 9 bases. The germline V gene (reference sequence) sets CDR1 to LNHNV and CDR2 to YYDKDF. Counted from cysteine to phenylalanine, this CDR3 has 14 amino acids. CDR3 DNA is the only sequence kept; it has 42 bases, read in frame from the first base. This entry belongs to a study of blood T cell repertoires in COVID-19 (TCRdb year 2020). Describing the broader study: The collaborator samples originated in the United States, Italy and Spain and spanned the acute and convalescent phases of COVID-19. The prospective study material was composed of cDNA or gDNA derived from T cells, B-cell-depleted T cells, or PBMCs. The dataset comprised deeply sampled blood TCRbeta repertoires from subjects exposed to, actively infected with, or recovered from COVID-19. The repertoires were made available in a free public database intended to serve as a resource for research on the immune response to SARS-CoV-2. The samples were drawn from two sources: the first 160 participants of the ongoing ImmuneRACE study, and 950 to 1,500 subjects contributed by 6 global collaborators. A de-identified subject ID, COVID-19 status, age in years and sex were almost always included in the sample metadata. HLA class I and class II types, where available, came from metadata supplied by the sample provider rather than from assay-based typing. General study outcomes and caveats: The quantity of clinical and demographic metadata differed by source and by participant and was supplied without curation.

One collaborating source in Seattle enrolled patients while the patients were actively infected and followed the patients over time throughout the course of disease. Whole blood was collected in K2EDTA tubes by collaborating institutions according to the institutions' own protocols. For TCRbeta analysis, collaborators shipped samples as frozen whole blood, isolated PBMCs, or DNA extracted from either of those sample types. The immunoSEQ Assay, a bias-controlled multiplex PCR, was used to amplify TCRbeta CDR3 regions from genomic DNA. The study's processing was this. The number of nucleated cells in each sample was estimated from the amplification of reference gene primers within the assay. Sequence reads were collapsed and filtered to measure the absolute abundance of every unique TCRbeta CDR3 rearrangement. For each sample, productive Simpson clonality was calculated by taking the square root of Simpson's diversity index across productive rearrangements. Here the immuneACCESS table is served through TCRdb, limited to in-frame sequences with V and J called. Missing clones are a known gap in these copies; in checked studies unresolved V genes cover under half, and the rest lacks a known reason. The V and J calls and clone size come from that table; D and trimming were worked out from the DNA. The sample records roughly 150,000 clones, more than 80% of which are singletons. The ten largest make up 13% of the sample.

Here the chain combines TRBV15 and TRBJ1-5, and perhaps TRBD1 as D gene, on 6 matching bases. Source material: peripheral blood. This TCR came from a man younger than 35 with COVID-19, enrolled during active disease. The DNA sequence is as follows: TGTGCCACCAGGGGCAGGGGTAGCAATCAGCCCCAGCATTTT. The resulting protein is CATRGRGSNQPQHF.